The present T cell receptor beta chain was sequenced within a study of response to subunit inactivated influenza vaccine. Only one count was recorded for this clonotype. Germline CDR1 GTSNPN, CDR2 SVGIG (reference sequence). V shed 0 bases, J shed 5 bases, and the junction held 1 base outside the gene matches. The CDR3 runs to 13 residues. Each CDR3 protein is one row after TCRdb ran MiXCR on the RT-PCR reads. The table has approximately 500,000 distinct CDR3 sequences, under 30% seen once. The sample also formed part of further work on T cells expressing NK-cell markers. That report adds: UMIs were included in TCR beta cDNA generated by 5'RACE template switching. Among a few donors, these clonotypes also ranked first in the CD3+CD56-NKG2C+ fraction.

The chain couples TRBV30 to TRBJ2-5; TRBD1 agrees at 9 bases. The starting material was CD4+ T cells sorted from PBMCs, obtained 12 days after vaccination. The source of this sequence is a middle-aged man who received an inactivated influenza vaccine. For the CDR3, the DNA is TGTGCCTGGAGTGTACAGGGGGCTGAGACCCAGTACTTC. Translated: CAWSVQGAETQYF.